This TCR beta chain originates from a study of tumor-infiltrating lymphocytes in primary liver carcinoma (dated by TCRdb to 2017 to 2019). Notes on the research overall: Roughly five patients with histopathologically diagnosed primary liver carcinoma underwent surgical resection in China between 2015 and March 2016. Roughly 3.5 to 8 million productive TCRbeta reads were obtained per sample, and no significant difference in read depth was found between tissue types. Repertoires from technical replicates were highly reproducible, with mean shared-clone rates roughly 0.9 and correlation coefficients above 0.98. TCRbeta repertoire sequencing, expression microarrays and whole-exome sequencing were combined in the study across five regions of each liver tumor, with adjacent normal tissue and blood also included. The five patients had tumors staged T1-T3 N0M0, with maximum diameters ranging from about 4.2 to 10 cm. A total of roughly 35 specimens from 5 patients, comprising around 25 tumor regions, 5 adjacent noncancerous liver tissues and 5 peripheral blood samples, were covered by TCRbeta repertoire sequencing. Hepatocellular carcinoma (four) or combined HCC and intrahepatic cholangiocarcinoma (one) was present in the five patients, who were three men and two women aged 30 to 69 years. The investigation overall reported the following: Compared with blood, tumors had a significantly larger share of the repertoire taken up by the top 250 clones (p = 0.039). Repertoire overlap was higher between tumor regions (mean around 36%) than tumor-adjacent (roughly 17%) or tumor-blood (approximately 14%) pairs, consistent with antigen-driven expansion. Because only the TCR beta chain was sequenced and unpaired alpha chains were not captured, true repertoire diversity is likely underestimated. With just 4 or 5 patients in the study, the authors point out that the findings should be validated in a larger study. Because the samples were bulk and unsorted, CD4+ and CD8+ T cell repertoires could not be compared.

About this clonotype: No antigen is known for it. One end of the junction fails to match germline, which may point to a read error.

TRIzol reagent was used to extract blood RNA from unsorted whole blood, while the DNeasy Blood & Tissue kit provided the germline DNA. Patients had chronic HBV infection and were treatment-naive at sampling. Approximately 4.1 milliliters of peripheral blood were collected into K2EDTA tubes before surgery. Including cysteine and phenylalanine, the CDR3 has 14 amino acids. The entry retains the CDR3 DNA only, 42 bases that are in frame from base 1. From a lookup of the germline V gene, CDR1 and CDR2 are SGHRS and YFSETQ. A constant-region primer and ProtoScript II reverse transcriptase were used to reverse-transcribe TCRbeta-specific cDNA from about 0.55 ug total RNA. TCRbeta libraries were built with three nested multiplex PCR rounds, a slightly modified ARM-PCR procedure. The first two PCR rounds used multiplex TRBV1-TRBV30 forward primers with a Cbeta reverse primer, each for 10 cycles. Sample barcodes and Illumina adapters were attached in a final 25-cycle PCR using Deep VentR polymerase. Before sequencing, amplicons of 200-500 bp were gel-purified using a QIAquick gel extraction kit. The TCRbeta amplicons were sequenced with 250-bp paired-end reads on an Illumina HiSeq 2500. The paper's data handling went like this. Reads were quality-trimmed with Trimmomatic v0.33, and paired reads were merged with FLASH v1.2.11 to recover full CDR3 sequences. MiGEC v1.2.1b assigned V, D and J germline segments to the rearranged TCRbeta sequences. Clonotype statistics and Shannon-Wiener diversity indices were calculated with VDJtools v1.0.0. To cut down on sampling bias, every analysis after diversity analysis relied on just the 250 most abundant clonotypes from each sample. In-frame beta chains were kept once TCRdb had trimmed the public reads at Q25 with fastp and called clones with MiXCR. Here each entry gathers all rows of one CDR3 protein and keeps the most common genes and DNA. The V and J calls, along with clone size, are taken from TCRdb and not from the paper's own processing. This sample has 330,000 or so distinct CDR3 sequences in its table, and 65% of those were observed once. Together, the top ten hold under 8% of the sample.

Sequenced: peripheral blood. The sequence was collected from a man aged 40-55 years with primary liver carcinoma and hepatitis B virus infection. The chain links TRBV5-1 with TRBJ2-7; 12 bases in the junction line up with TRBD2. The nucleotide sequence is given as TGCGCCAGCAGACCTAGCGGGAGGGAGTACGAGCAGTGCTTC. It translates as CASRPSGREYEQCF.